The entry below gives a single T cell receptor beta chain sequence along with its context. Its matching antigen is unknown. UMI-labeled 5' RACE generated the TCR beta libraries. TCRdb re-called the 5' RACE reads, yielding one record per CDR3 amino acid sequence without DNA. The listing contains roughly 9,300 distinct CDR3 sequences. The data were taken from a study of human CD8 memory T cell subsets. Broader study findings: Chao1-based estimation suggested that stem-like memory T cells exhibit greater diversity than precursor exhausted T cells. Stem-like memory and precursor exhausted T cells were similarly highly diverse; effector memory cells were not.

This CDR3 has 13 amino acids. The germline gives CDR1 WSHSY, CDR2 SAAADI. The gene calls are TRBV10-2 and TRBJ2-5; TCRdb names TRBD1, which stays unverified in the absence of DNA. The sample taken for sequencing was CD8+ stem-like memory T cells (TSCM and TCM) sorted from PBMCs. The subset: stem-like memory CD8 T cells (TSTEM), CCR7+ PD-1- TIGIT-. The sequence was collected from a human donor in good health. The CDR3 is CASRDRGEETQYF.